This entry lists 32 T cell receptor beta chains sequenced from one sample in a study of regulatory T cells in long-lasting Graves disease. Arm-PCR of CDR3 regions and iRepertoire HTBI primers were the basis on which TCR beta libraries were built. Each CDR3 protein is one row after TCRdb ran MiXCR on the multiplex PCR reads. The table shows fewer than 550,000 distinct CDR3 sequences, with about a sixth occurring only once. Time point of the sample: newly diagnosed GD, antithyroid drugs for less than 3 months. Researchers made the TCR library from RNA that was extracted from PBMCs. The same data also contributed to another study, on T cells in Graves' hyperthyroidism and ophthalmopathy.

The sample here was peripheral blood mononuclear cells (PBMCs), taken at new diagnosis, from a patient treated with antithyroid drugs. The source is a woman aged 18-29 years with Graves disease.

This clonotype was seen repeatedly, ten times or more. This chain connects TRBV7-2 to TRBJ1-6; TRBD1 matches at 7 bases. This CDR3 has 14 residues. From germline, CDR1 is SGHTA and CDR2 FQGNSA. V lost 4 bases and J lost 7; bases outside the gene matches: 4. The CDR3 DNA reads as TGTGCCAGCAGCTGGACAGGTCTAAATTCACCCCTCCACTTT. Translating it yields CASSWTGLNSPLHF.

V gene TRBV20-1 combines with J gene TRBJ2-7; D might be TRBD2 (6 bases). The V gene lost 4 bases and the J gene lost 3 bases, with 10 bases spanning the gap. The CDR3 runs to 12 residues. CDR1 and CDR2 (germline): DFQATT, SNEGSKA (reference sequence). CDR3 bases: TGCAGTGCTATCTCGGGGGTCTACGAGCAGTACTTC. Translated: CSAISGVYEQYF.

This clonotype was detected many times. The CDR3 protein is CASSPRYGYTF. CDR3 DNA: TGTGCCAGCAGTCCGCGCTATGGCTACACCTTC. The rearrangement joins TRBV12-3 or TRBV12-4 to TRBJ1-2; D not certain. CDR3 length: 11 residues. Trimming removed 5 bases from V and 4 bases from J, with 5 bases in between.

The sample holds many counts of this clonotype. V usage is TRBV18 and J usage is TRBJ2-3, with TRBD2 identical over 13 bases. This CDR3 has 16 amino acids. V trimming: 2 bases; J trimming: 5 bases; junction bases outside the gene matches: 4. CDR1 is KGHSH and CDR2 is LQKENI in the germline V gene. CDR3 protein: CASSPGLAGAVDTQYF. The CDR3 region has the DNA TGTGCCAGCTCACCAGGACTAGCGGGAGCCGTAGATACGCAGTATTTT.

The chain joins TRBV6-4 to TRBJ2-4; D might be TRBD1 (6 bases). Deletions cut 7 bases from V and 3 bases from J, with 34 bases between. This CDR3 is 21 amino acids long. Germline loops: CDR1 MRHNA, CDR2 SNTAGT. CDR3 amino acids: CASKIIRWTVALCLGKNIQYF. The CDR3 region has the DNA TGTGCCAGCAAGATCATTCGTTGGACAGTAGCCCTTTGTCTAGGCAAAAACATTCAGTACTTC.

Of note for this clonotype: A single base separates this from a much larger clone, so it may be a read error. This rearrangement joins TRBV27 to TRBJ1-2; unclear D gene. Per the germline V gene, CDR1 is MNHEY and CDR2 is SMNVEV (reference sequence). V lost 6 bases and J 5 bases, leaving 19 bases between the germline ends. CDR3 length: 15 amino acids. CDR3 sequence reads: CASSQEADVLYGYTF. In nucleotides, the CDR3 is TGTGCCAGCAGCCAGGAAGCGGACGTGCTGTATGGCTACACCTTC.

The V and J genes are TRBV5-5 and TRBJ2-1, with 12 bases lining up with TRBD2. This CDR3 contains 20 residues. CDR1 is SGHKS and CDR2 is YYEKEE in the germline V gene (reference sequence). The V segment lost 1 base and the J segment 0 bases; nucleotides outside the gene matches: 11. This chain's CDR3 is CASSLRTTWTSGISYNEQFF. CDR3 bases: TGTGCCAGCAGCTTGAGAACAACCTGGACTAGCGGGATCTCCTACAATGAGCAGTTCTTC.

This clonotype came up a few times. The rearrangement uses TRBV4-1 and TRBJ2-2; the match to TRBD1 covers 7 bases. CDR1 is MGHRA and CDR2 is YSYEKL in the germline V gene. The V and J ends lost 1 base and 7 bases, in that order; junction bases with no gene match: 6. The CDR3 has 15 amino acids. CDR3 in DNA: TGCGCCAGCAGCCAAGCCCTCAGGGGGTACGGGGAGCTGTTTTTT. It specifies CASSQALRGYGELFF.

The gene calls are TRBV7-2 and TRBJ2-7; 10 bases map to TRBD2. The germline V gene encodes CDR1 SGHTA and CDR2 FQGNSA. The V gene end was trimmed by 4 bases and the J gene end by 4 bases; junction bases not matched to a gene: 7. The CDR3 spans 15 residues. CDR3 nucleotides: TGTGCCAGCAGCTCCAGCGGGAGGGCGGGGTACGAGCAGTACTTC. Translated: CASSSSGRAGYEQYF.

The chain is built from TRBV14 and TRBJ2-1, with 10 nucleotides matching TRBD1. The V gene end was trimmed by 4 bases and the J gene end by 5 bases; junction bases not matched to a gene: 32. CDR1 SGHDN and CDR2 FVKESK come from the germline V gene. This CDR3 is built from 24 residues. In nucleotides, the CDR3 is TGTGCCAGCAGCCGGAAACCGGGACAGGGGTACTTCGAGCGAGAGTGGTCGTCCGACAATGAGCAGTTCTTC. As protein: CASSRKPGQGYFEREWSSDNEQFF.

This clonotype was observed many times. V is TRBV6-1 and J is TRBJ2-3; tentative D call: TRBD2 (6 bases). The CDR3 runs 16 residues. V was shortened by 10 bases and J by 4 bases, with 24 bases between the two germline ends. Germline CDR1 MNHNS, CDR2 SASEGT. The CDR3 reads CATQSELLALADTQYF. In nucleotides, the CDR3 is TGTGCCACCCAATCAGAGCTACTAGCCCTCGCAGATACGCAGTATTTT.

This clonotype was found once. A much larger clone differs by one base, so this may be a read error. The rearrangement joins TRBV6-5 to TRBJ2-7, with D perhaps matching TRBD1 (5 bases). The CDR3 runs to 14 residues. The germline CDR1 and CDR2 sequences are MNHEY and SVGAGI. CDR3 coding DNA: TGTGCCAGCAGTTACTGGCAGGGTTCCTACGAGCGGTACTTC. Protein product: CASSYWQGSYERYF.

This clonotype was observed a few times. The CDR3 DNA is TGTGCCAGCAGCTTAGCGCGGGACAGGCTATTCTATGGCTACACCTTC. Translating it yields CASSLARDRLFYGYTF. The chain has TRBV7-9 and TRBJ1-2; 8 nucleotides match TRBD1. Germline CDR1 SEHNR, CDR2 FQNEAQ (reference sequence). Losses at the gene ends were 0 bases for V and 4 bases for J; bases not matched to a gene: 7. The length of the CDR3 is 16 residues. Full variable domain (remainder filled in from reference TRBV7-9 and TRBJ1-2): DTGVSQNPRHKITKRGQNVTFRCDPISEHNRLYWYRQTLGQGPEFLTYFQNEAQLEKSRLLSDRFSAERPKGSFSTLEIQRTEQGDSAMYLCASSLARDRLFYGYTFGSGTRLTVV.

This clonotype occurred a few times. J is TRBJ2-2 and V is TRBV9; D gene ambiguous. The CDR3 has 14 residues. V shed 4 bases and J shed 2 bases, with 9 bases lying between them. Germline V gene sequence: CDR1 SGDLS, CDR2 YYNGEE. DNA of the CDR3: TGTGCCAGCAGCCCAATGGTAAACACCGGGGAGCTGTTTTTT. Translating it yields CASSPMVNTGELFF.

This clonotype came up many times. CDR3 region: CSARDRRKTLQETQYF. The CDR3 DNA reads as TGCAGTGCTAGAGATCGGAGAAAAACCCTTCAAGAGACCCAGTACTTC. The chain joins TRBV20-1 to TRBJ2-5; no definite D call. Trimming took 0 bases from V and 2 from J, leaving 16 bases between them. The CDR3 sequence is 16 residues long. Germline V gene sequence: CDR1 DFQATT, CDR2 SNEGSKA (reference sequence).

V gene TRBV5-6 combines with J gene TRBJ1-3; 8 bases are shared with TRBD1. Looked up from germline, CDR1 is SGHDT and CDR2 is YYEEEE. Trimming at V came to 4 bases and at J to 8 bases, leaving 11 bases not matched to a gene. The CDR3 consists of 15 residues. In DNA, the CDR3 is TGTGCCAGCAGCATTGGGACAGGCCATCGGGACACCATATATTTT. Protein sequence: CASSIGTGHRDTIYF.

This clonotype was seen a few times. The V and J genes are TRBV28 and TRBJ1-2, with no clear D. The CDR3 sequence is 14 residues long. Trimming pared 5 bases from V and 6 bases from J, leaving 16 bases between. From germline, CDR1 is MDHEN and CDR2 SYDVKM. As DNA, the CDR3 is TGTGCCAGCAGTCTGGGATCCTCGAACCATGGCTACACCTTC. Its protein is CASSLGSSNHGYTF.

This clonotype was detected many times. The J gene is TRBJ2-1, the V gene TRBV6-2 or TRBV6-3; D perhaps matches TRBD2 (6 bases). The CDR3 loop spans 15 amino acids. CDR1 is MNHEY and CDR2 is SVGEGT in the germline V gene. Trimming took off 0 bases at V and 7 bases at J, with 13 bases between the two ends. The CDR3 region has the DNA TGTGCCAGCAGTTACTCCCCACGACTAGTGAATGAGCAGTTCTTC. It specifies CASSYSPRLVNEQFF.

This clonotype was recorded at least ten times. V is TRBV28 and J is TRBJ2-7; D is unresolved. The ends were cut back, 4 bases at V and 0 bases at J, with 19 bases in the middle. This CDR3 spans 17 amino acids. Germline CDR1 is MDHEN and CDR2 is SYDVKM. In DNA, the CDR3 is TGTGCCAGCAGTTCCGCTTTCGTCGTACTGAACTCCTACGAGCAGTACTTC. This codes for CASSSAFVVLNSYEQYF.

This clonotype was seen many times. The gene calls are TRBV12-3 or TRBV12-4 and TRBJ2-7; 13 nucleotides line up with TRBD2. Trimming at V came to 10 bases and at J to 5 bases, leaving 11 bases not matched to a gene. CDR3 size: 15 residues. The CDR3 sequence: CATRVGLAGAHEQYF. As DNA, the CDR3 is TGTGCCACGAGGGTAGGACTAGCGGGAGCCCACGAGCAGTACTTC.

The V gene is TRBV12-3 or TRBV12-4, the J gene TRBJ2-2; 8 bases line up with TRBD1. With 5 bases clipped from V and 5 bases from J, the junction kept 4 bases outside the gene matches. CDR3 length: 14 amino acids. The CDR3 loop reads CASSGTGFTGELFF. For the CDR3, the DNA is TGTGCCAGCAGTGGGACAGGCTTTACCGGGGAGCTGTTTTTT.

This clonotype has at least ten counts. J is TRBJ2-7 and V is TRBV28; D is perhaps TRBD1 (5 bases). V was trimmed by 5 bases and J by 3 bases, leaving 8 bases between them. This CDR3 comprises 12 residues. The germline gives CDR1 MDHEN, CDR2 SYDVKM. The CDR3 spells CASSDSLYEQYF. In nucleotides, the CDR3 is TGTGCCAGCAGTGACAGTCTCTACGAGCAGTACTTC.

This clonotype was picked up many times. The rearrangement links TRBV11-1 to TRBJ2-2; 7 bases are shared with TRBD1. CDR1 is SGHAT, CDR2 FQDESV, per germline (reference sequence). CDR3 length: 15 amino acids. V trimming: 5 bases; J trimming: 4 bases; junction bases outside the gene matches: 7. The CDR3: CASSGTAQSTGELFF. The CDR3 DNA is TGTGCCAGCAGCGGGACAGCGCAGAGCACCGGGGAGCTGTTTTTT.

In this sample, this clonotype turned up many times. This chain connects TRBV25-1 to TRBJ2-5; 9 bases align to TRBD1. The CDR3 sequence is 15 residues long. J was trimmed by 6 bases and V by 1 base; bases with no gene match: 6. Per germline, CDR1 MGHDK and CDR2 SYGVNS. CDR3 region: CASSESGTGRQTQYF. CDR3 coding DNA: TGTGCCAGCAGTGAATCCGGGACAGGGAGACAGACCCAGTACTTC.

This chain connects TRBV20-1 to TRBJ2-6, with TRBD2 identical over 7 bases. The CDR3 runs to 14 residues. V shed 5 bases, J shed 0 bases, and the junction held 1 base outside the gene matches. CDR1 is DFQATT, CDR2 SNEGSKA, per germline (reference sequence). Here the CDR3 reads CSAGGDSGANVLTF. The CDR3 region has the DNA TGCAGTGCTGGGGGGGACTCTGGGGCCAACGTCCTGACTTTC.

There are many counts of this clonotype. The V call is TRBV12-3 or TRBV12-4, the J call TRBJ2-7, with D possibly matching TRBD1 (5 bases). The CDR3 runs to 16 residues. Trimming left V 5 bases short and J 0 bases short, with 17 bases between. CDR3: CASSAQPPRGSYEQYF. CDR3 bases: TGTGCCAGCAGTGCGCAGCCTCCTAGGGGCTCCTACGAGCAGTACTTC.

In its sample, this clonotype was seen many times. The CDR3 reads CASSQFNPTRGEKLFF. CDR3 coding DNA: TGTGCCAGCAGTCAATTCAACCCGACCCGGGGTGAAAAACTGTTTTTT. This chain links TRBV6-1 with TRBJ1-4, with D unresolved. Between the trimmed V and J ends, which lost 5 bases and 7 bases, there was a span of 20 bases. The CDR3 totals 16 residues. Per the germline V gene, CDR1 is MNHNS and CDR2 is SASEGT.

This clonotype was seen a few times. V gene TRBV2 combines with J gene TRBJ1-2; D may be TRBD1 (5 bases). V dropped 2 bases and J dropped 6 bases, with 22 bases sitting between them. Germline CDR1 reads SNHLY; CDR2 reads FYNNEI. The CDR3 spans 17 residues. The CDR3 loop is CASSETSGRERYHGYTF. The CDR3 nucleotides are TGTGCCAGCAGTGAAACTAGCGGCAGGGAAAGATACCATGGCTACACCTTC. The full variable domain, in which reference TRBV2 and TRBJ1-2 provide the parts outside the CDR3, is EPEVTQTPSHQVTQMGQEVILRCVPISNHLYFYWYRQILGQKVEFLVSFYNNEISEKSEIFDDQFSVERPDGSNFTLKIRSTKLEDSAMYFCASSETSGRERYHGYTFGSGTRLTVV.

This clonotype was detected ten times or more. This chain joins TRBV20-1 and TRBJ1-5, with 8 nucleotides matching TRBD1. J lost 5 bases, V lost 6 bases, and 9 bases had no gene match. This CDR3 comprises 14 residues. Germline V lookup: CDR1 DFQATT, CDR2 SNEGSKA (reference sequence). The CDR3 protein is CSAPTGVIDQPQHF. In DNA, the CDR3 is TGCAGTGCGCCGACAGGGGTGATCGATCAGCCCCAGCATTTT.

The count of this clonotype is one. A much more abundant neighbour one base away suggests this may be a read error. This chain links TRBV7-9 with TRBJ2-3, with no clear D. V was cut by 6 bases and J by 0 bases, with 10 bases left in between. Germline CDR1 is SEHNR and CDR2 is FQNEAQ (reference sequence). CDR3 size: 14 residues. CDR3 sequence (DNA): TGTGCCAGCAGTAGAGCTTCTAGCACAGATACGCAGTATTTT. Its protein product is CASSRASSTDTQYF.

This clonotype occurred a few times. The CDR3 protein is CASSSAGTSGTDTQYF. The CDR3 nucleotides are TGTGCCAGCAGTTCAGCCGGGACTAGCGGCACAGATACGCAGTATTTT. The chain couples TRBV28 to TRBJ2-3, with 10 bases fitting TRBD2. Germline V gene lookup returns CDR1 MDHEN and CDR2 SYDVKM. This CDR3 region has 16 residues. V shed 4 bases, J shed 1 base, and the junction held 5 bases outside the gene matches. Variable domain in full (rest from reference TRBV28 and TRBJ2-3): DVKVTQSSRYLVKRTGEKVFLECVQDMDHENMFWYRQDPGLGLRLIYFSYDVKMKEKGDIPEGYSVSREKKERFSLILESASTNQTSMYLCASSSAGTSGTDTQYFGPGTRLTVL.

This clonotype was detected ten times or more. The rearrangement links TRBV12-3 or TRBV12-4 to TRBJ1-1; 8 nucleotides align to TRBD1. The CDR3 length is 16 residues. V was clipped by 5 bases and J by 10 bases; unmatched bases: 18. CDR3 nucleotide sequence: TGTGCCAGCAGTACACGACGCGGACAGGGAGCCTTTGGAGCTTTCTTT. As protein: CASSTRRGQGAFGAFF.